This TCR beta chain appears in the sequencing data of a study of molecular identifiers for immune sequencing clone quantification. Libraries from naive CD8 cells were generated from roughly 21,000 to 960,000 sorted cells (with 10%, 30% or 50% RNA). This clonotype turned up a few times. Its matching antigen is unknown. Study-wide points: Jurkat TCR RNA spiked in from one cell could reportedly be detected among about 1.1 million naive cells.

TCRdb ran MiXCR on the PCR reads and lists one entry per CDR3 protein. The sample lists fewer than 350,000 distinct CDR3 sequences, over 20% occurring once. The germline V gene encodes CDR1 MNHEY and CDR2 SMNVEV (reference sequence). This CDR3 region has 13 residues. The J segment lost 1 base and the V segment lost 8 bases, leaving 5 bases of the junction unmatched. The sequencing sample was made of naive CD8+ T cells from blood, with Jurkat cell RNA spiked in. Subset of the sample: FACS-sorted CD8+CD4-CCR7+CD45RA+ naive T cells. The chain employs TRBV27 and TRBJ2-7, with 7 bases identical to TRBD1. This receptor was obtained from a human donor in good health. Some libraries in this study had Jurkat cell RNA spiked in. In DNA form, the CDR3 reads TGTGCCAGCGCCCCGACAGGGTCCTACGAGCAGTACTTC. Its translation: CASAPTGSYEQYF.